The 21 T cell receptor beta chains below come from one sample, sequenced in a study of spatial heterogeneity in lung cancer. In TCRdb, the 5' RACE reads were re-called with MiXCR into one record per CDR3 protein. The repertoire holds around 9,000 distinct CDR3 sequences, with over 3.5% as singletons. These receptors lack a known antigen. Study observations and caveats: Tumors with more nonsynonymous mutations had more expanded intratumoral alpha and beta TCRs.

This sample's time point: sample taken at primary tumor resection. The source was lung tumor tissue, collected at surgery. These receptors originate from a female donor with early-stage non-small cell lung cancer.

This clonotype has a count of ten or more. The V call is TRBV7-3, the J call TRBJ1-1, with D maybe TRBD1 (6 bases). This CDR3 has 13 residues. Trimming cost V 5 bases and J 1 base, with 8 bases left between them. The germline V gene has CDR1 SGHTA and CDR2 FQGTGA. CDR3 sequence (DNA): TGTGCCAGCAGCACGGACAGGAACACTGAAGCTTTCTTT. Translation: CASSTDRNTEAFF.

This clonotype was seen ten or more times. The gene calls are TRBV7-9 and TRBJ2-7, with D possibly TRBD2 on 6 matching bases. Germline CDR1 is SEHNR and CDR2 is FQNEAQ (reference sequence). The V gene lost 7 bases and the J gene lost 1 base, with 8 bases spanning the gap. This CDR3 comprises 12 residues. The CDR3 nucleotides are TGTGCCAGCATTAGCGGATCCTACGAGCAGTACTTC. Translated, it gives CASISGSYEQYF.

This clonotype is deemed medium-sized. J is TRBJ2-6 and V is TRBV7-3, with 10 bases identical to TRBD1. The V and J ends lost 3 bases and 0 bases, in that order; junction bases with no gene match: 5. This CDR3 has 18 residues. CDR1 is SGHTA, CDR2 FQGTGA, per germline. In DNA form, the CDR3 reads TGTGCCAGCAGCTTCTACGGGACAGGGGTCTCTGGGGCCAACGTCCTGACTTTC. Translated, it gives CASSFYGTGVSGANVLTF.

V gene TRBV27 combines with J gene TRBJ2-5; 7 nucleotides agree with TRBD1. Per the germline V gene, CDR1 is MNHEY and CDR2 is SMNVEV (reference sequence). V was pared by 8 bases and J by 4 bases, with 10 bases of the junction left unmatched. This CDR3 region has 14 residues. As DNA, the CDR3 is TGTGCCAGCTCGAACGCGGACAGGTTAGAGACCCAGTACTTC. Translation: CASSNADRLETQYF.

This clonotype was detected only a few times. The V gene is TRBV20-1, the J gene TRBJ2-2; D may be TRBD2 (5 bases). CDR3 length equals 12 residues. Between the trimmed V and J ends, which lost 1 base and 9 bases, there was a span of 9 bases. Germline lookup yields CDR1 DFQATT and CDR2 SNEGSKA (reference sequence). CDR3 coding DNA: TGCAGTGCTAGAGCGGGAATGCGGGAGCTGTTTTTT. Protein product: CSARAGMRELFF.

The sample holds many counts of this clonotype. The chain carries TRBV20-1 and TRBJ2-7; 8 nucleotides align to TRBD2. The CDR3 runs 13 residues. The V and J ends lost 7 bases and 1 base, in that order; junction bases with no gene match: 6. Germline assignment: CDR1 DFQATT and CDR2 SNEGSKA (reference sequence). The CDR3 sequence is CSGSGSWSYEQYF. CDR3 nucleotide sequence: TGCAGTGGAAGCGGGAGTTGGTCCTACGAGCAGTACTTC.

The table lists this clonotype with many counts. CDR3 sequence reads: CASSQGPANEQFF. In DNA form, the CDR3 reads TGCGCCAGCAGCCAGGGCCCCGCCAATGAGCAGTTCTTC. The chain joins TRBV4-1 to TRBJ2-1; D is undetermined. CDR3 length equals 13 residues. The germline V gene encodes CDR1 MGHRA and CDR2 YSYEKL. V dropped 3 bases and J dropped 6 bases, with 9 bases sitting between them.

This clonotype is labeled medium-sized (0.01 to 0.1%). The chain uses TRBV6-2 or TRBV6-3 and TRBJ2-1; TRBD2 agrees at 9 bases. Losses at the gene ends were 7 bases for V and 7 bases for J; bases not matched to a gene: 17. CDR1 is MNHEY and CDR2 is SVGEGT in the germline V gene. This CDR3 has 17 amino acids. CDR3 in DNA: TGTGCCAGCACTCAACCGTTGGATGGCGGGAGGGGGAATGAGCAGTTCTTC. Residues: CASTQPLDGGRGNEQFF.

This clonotype was counted at least ten times. This rearrangement joins TRBV9 to TRBJ1-1; the D gene is possibly TRBD1 (5 bases). The germline V and J ends were trimmed by 4 bases and 0 bases, with 13 bases remaining between them. CDR3 length equals 15 residues. Germline CDR1 and CDR2: SGDLS and YYNGEE. The CDR3 DNA sequence: TGTGCCAGCAGCTCCGGGGGGTCCTTGAACACTGAAGCTTTCTTT. It translates to CASSSGGSLNTEAFF.

The sample holds many counts of this clonotype. The V call is TRBV10-3, the J call TRBJ2-5, with D perhaps TRBD1 or TRBD2 (5 bases each). The germline V and J ends were trimmed by 4 bases and 2 bases, with 8 bases remaining between them. CDR1 and CDR2 from the germline V gene are ENHRY and SYGVKD. There are 13 residues in the CDR3. CDR3 coding DNA: TGTGCCATCAGTGCCGGGACGCAAGAGACCCAGTACTTC. It codes for CAISAGTQETQYF.

V and J are TRBV19 and TRBJ2-2; D might be TRBD1 or TRBD2, each matching 6 bases. This CDR3 comprises 16 residues. Germline V gene data show CDR1 as LNHDA and CDR2 as SQIVND (reference sequence). The V end lost 3 bases, the J end lost 4 bases, and 15 bases lay between the germline ends. Written as DNA, the CDR3 is TGTGCCAGTAGTATCAGTTTCAAGGGGGGCACCGGGGAGCTGTTTTTT. It specifies CASSISFKGGTGELFF.

J is TRBJ1-1 and V is TRBV3-1; a possible D gene is TRBD1 (6 bases). Germline V gene sequence: CDR1 LGHDT, CDR2 YNNKEL (reference sequence). The V gene lost 3 bases and the J gene lost 5 bases, with 13 bases spanning the gap. The CDR3 covers 14 residues. CDR3 amino acids: CASSQAGGSTEAFF. CDR3 nucleotide sequence: TGTGCCAGCAGCCAGGCCGGGGGCTCGACTGAAGCTTTCTTT.

This clonotype was seen many times. V usage is TRBV20-1 and J usage is TRBJ2-1, with D tentatively TRBD1 or TRBD2 (5 bases each). V lost 6 bases and J 9 bases, leaving 15 bases between the germline ends. The CDR3 contains 12 residues. Germline CDR1 and CDR2: DFQATT and SNEGSKA (reference sequence). The CDR3 nucleotides are TGCAGTGCCGTCACGGGGCTGGGTGAGCAGTTCTTC. It specifies CSAVTGLGEQFF.

This clonotype came up many times. The chain is built from TRBV10-3 and TRBJ2-2, with D hard to call. There are 15 residues in the CDR3. With 8 bases removed from V and 0 bases from J, the gap between germline ends came to 13 bases. Germline V gives CDR1 ENHRY, CDR2 SYGVKD. CDR3 protein: CAISQDSSNTGELFF. CDR3 bases: TGTGCCATCTCGCAGGATTCTTCGAACACCGGGGAGCTGTTTTTT.

This clonotype was counted many times. The chain combines TRBV12-3 or TRBV12-4 with TRBJ2-7; D is undetermined. CDR3 length equals 12 residues. Between the trimmed V and J ends, which lost 2 bases and 3 bases, there was a span of 5 bases. CDR3 coding DNA: TGTGCCAGCAGTTTACCGGACTACGAGCAGTACTTC. This codes for CASSLPDYEQYF.

This clonotype was recorded at least ten times. V and J are TRBV7-2 and TRBJ2-7; weak D call: TRBD1 (5 bases). Germline V gene lookup returns CDR1 SGHTA and CDR2 FQGNSA. The CDR3 is made up of 14 amino acids. The V end was cut by 4 bases, the J end by 2 bases, with 12 bases between. CDR3: CASSSRTRTYEQYF. The CDR3 DNA is TGTGCCAGCAGCTCCAGGACACGGACCTACGAGCAGTACTTC.

The genes are TRBV19 and TRBJ2-1, with D possibly matching TRBD1 (5 bases). Trimming took off 4 bases at V and 0 bases at J, with 16 bases between the two ends. This CDR3 contains 17 residues. Per germline, CDR1 LNHDA and CDR2 SQIVND (reference sequence). The CDR3 sequence is CASSKTGSVSSYNEQFF. The CDR3, as DNA: TGTGCCAGTAGTAAAACAGGTTCGGTTAGCTCCTACAATGAGCAGTTCTTC.

At least ten counts were recorded for this clonotype. The CDR3 nucleotides read TGCAGCGTTGGGGCACCACAAGAGACCCAGTACTTC. Amino acid sequence: CSVGAPQETQYF. This chain joins TRBV29-1 and TRBJ2-5, with D uncertain. V was trimmed by 4 bases and J by 2 bases, leaving 8 bases between them. CDR3 length equals 12 residues. In germline, CDR1 is SQVTM, CDR2 ANQGSEA.

The table lists this clonotype with many counts. The chain recombines TRBV11-2 with TRBJ2-7; possible D gene TRBD2, 5 bases. This CDR3 has 11 amino acids. From germline, CDR1 is SGHAT and CDR2 FQNNGV. The V end lost 4 bases, the J end lost 6 bases, and 7 bases lay between the germline ends. DNA for the CDR3: TGTGCCAGCAGCTCTGGAGGCGAGCAGTACTTC. Protein product: CASSSGGEQYF.

This clonotype occurred a few times. The CDR3 DNA is TGTGCCAGCAGCCCAGAGATAAGCGGCGAGCAGTACTTC. This gives the protein CASSPEISGEQYF. The J gene is TRBJ2-7, the V gene TRBV3-1, with a possible D match to TRBD2 (5 bases). The ends were cut back, 4 bases at V and 6 bases at J, with 13 bases in the middle. CDR3 length: 13 amino acids. Germline V gene sequence: CDR1 LGHDT, CDR2 YNNKEL (reference sequence).

The chain uses TRBV18 and TRBJ2-2; 9 nucleotides line up with TRBD2. Losses at the gene ends were 3 bases for V and 1 base for J; bases not matched to a gene: 3. The CDR3 covers 16 residues. Germline CDR1 and CDR2: KGHSH and LQKENI. The CDR3 spells CASSPLAGENTGELFF. CDR3 in DNA: TGTGCCAGCTCACCCTTAGCGGGAGAGAACACCGGGGAGCTGTTTTTT.